The source of this T cell receptor beta chain is a study of CD8+ T cells in alopecia areata. Between the trimmed V and J ends, which lost 3 bases and 1 base, there was a span of 15 bases. This CDR3 comprises 16 residues. The V gene's germline CDR1 is MNHNY and CDR2 SVGAGI (reference sequence). Sequencing relied on a cDNA template that was reverse transcribed from extracted RNA. Only in-frame clones appear in the TCRdb table, and some are missing; sequencing was by immunoSEQ multiplex PCR. The sample shows 200,000 to 250,000 clones, around three fifths of them seen only once. The TCR sequence derives from a human donor in good health. Material: CD8+ T cells sorted from blood. The chain recombines TRBV6-6 with TRBJ1-2; perhaps TRBD1 as D (6 bases). CDR3 protein: CASSYLQGDYNYGYTF. The CDR3 coding sequence is TGTGCCAGCAGTTATCTACAGGGAGATTATAACTATGGCTACACCTTC.